This T cell receptor beta chain was found in a study of cytomegalovirus exposure and HLA in healthy donors. Study conclusions and caveats: Reportedly, TCR beta sequences accurately predicted HLA-A and HLA-B alleles in most subjects. TCR beta chains numbering more than 150 were designated cytomegalovirus-associated.

Looked up from germline, CDR1 is LNHDA and CDR2 is SQIVND (reference sequence). This CDR3 is 13 amino acids long. V was trimmed by 7 bases and J by 7 bases, leaving 17 bases between them. PCR involved 60 Vbeta and 13 Jbeta primers. Clones were read by immunoSEQ multiplex PCR, and TCRdb kept only the in-frame ones, dropping some. This sample has 110,000 to 150,000 clones, with around 10% found just once. Turning to this clone: The antigen is not known.

The sequence was collected from a male donor in good health and CMV-seronegative. The source material was PBMCs. This rearrangement joins TRBV19 to TRBJ2-7; perhaps TRBD2 as D (7 bases). For the CDR3, the DNA is TGTGCCAGTAATGCGGGGGCCCACCTGGAGCAGTACTTC. Its protein is CASNAGAHLEQYF. The full variable domain, its missing parts supplied by reference TRBV19 and TRBJ2-7, is DGGITQSPKYLFRKEGQNVTLSCEQNLNHDAMYWYRQDPGQGLRLIYYSQIVNDFQKGDIAEGYSVSREKKESFPLTVTSAQKNPTAFYLCASNAGAHLEQYFGPGTRLTVT.